The next 21 T cell receptor beta chains were all read from a single sample in a study of cytomegalovirus exposure and HLA in healthy donors. It was with 60 Vbeta and 13 Jbeta primers that the PCR ran. Clones were read by immunoSEQ multiplex PCR, and TCRdb kept only the in-frame ones, dropping some. The sample yields tens of thousands of clones, 72% seen once. Sample: PBMCs. The receptor set was obtained from a woman aged 40 to 50 in good health and CMV-seropositive.

This clone was recorded only once. The chain employs TRBV7-8 and TRBJ1-5, with 11 positions matching TRBD1. CDR1 and CDR2 from the germline V gene are SGHVS and FQNEAQ. V gave up 4 bases and J gave up 0 bases; unmatched junction bases: 11. This CDR3 is built from 19 residues. The CDR3 region has the DNA TGTGCCAGCAGCTCCCTATACGGACAGGGGGCCCATAGCAATCAGCCCCAGCATTTT. Protein sequence: CASSSLYGQGAHSNQPQHF. Looking up the rest from reference TRBV7-8 and TRBJ1-5 gives the full variable domain: GAGVSQSPRYKVAKRGQDVALRCDPISGHVSLFWYQQALGQGPEFLTYFQNEAQLDKSGLPSDRFFAERPEGSVSTLKIQRTQQEDSAVYLCASSSLYGQGAHSNQPQHFGDGTRLSIL.

For this clone: Other DNA sequences from this sample encode an identical CDR3 as well. J is TRBJ1-2 and V is TRBV29-1, with TRBD1 identical over 9 bases. CDR1 SQVTM and CDR2 ANQGSEA come from the germline V gene. This CDR3 contains 13 residues. V shed 4 bases and J 3 bases; nucleotides not matched to a gene: 3. The CDR3 DNA follows: TGCAGCGTTGGTGACAGGGGGTACTATGGCTACACCTTC. Protein: CSVGDRGYYGYTF.

The chain recombines TRBV5-5 with TRBJ1-2; 7 bases line up with TRBD1. Trimming cost V 0 bases and J 8 bases; bases outside gene matches: 7. Germline V CDR1 and CDR2: SGHKS, YYEKEE (reference sequence). The CDR3 is 14 amino acids. DNA of the CDR3: TGTGCCAGCAGCTTGGGAGCGACAGGGAGAGGCTACACCTTC. Its translation: CASSLGATGRGYTF.

The chain links TRBV7-9 to TRBJ1-2; 10 bases are a match to TRBD1. The CDR3 totals 13 residues. Germline-derived CDR1 and CDR2 are SEHNR and FQNEAQ (reference sequence). V was clipped by 1 base and J by 11 bases; unmatched bases: 4. CDR3 sequence: CASSLGQGADYTF. DNA for the CDR3: TGTGCCAGCAGCTTAGGACAGGGGGCTGATTACACCTTC. Combining the CDR3 with reference TRBV7-9 and TRBJ1-2 gives the whole variable domain DTGVSQNPRHKITKRGQNVTFRCDPISEHNRLYWYRQTLGQGPEFLTYFQNEAQLEKSRLLSDRFSAERPKGSFSTLEIQRTEQGDSAMYLCASSLGQGADYTFGSGTRLTVV.

The V gene is TRBV19, the J gene TRBJ1-6; the match to TRBD1 covers 7 bases. V shed 5 bases and J 7 bases; nucleotides not matched to a gene: 5. This CDR3 comprises 14 residues. Germline loops: CDR1 LNHDA, CDR2 SQIVND (reference sequence). Here the CDR3 DNA reads TGTGCCAGTAGTCCGGGACAGCTAAATTCACCCCTCCACTTT. Residues: CASSPGQLNSPLHF.

This chain links TRBV9 with TRBJ2-1, with 8 bases fitting TRBD1. The ends lost 3 bases at V and 3 bases at J; junction bases unmatched: 8. Germline loops: CDR1 SGDLS, CDR2 YYNGEE. CDR3 length: 16 residues. The CDR3 spells CASSGPQGAGYNEQFF. CDR3 bases: TGTGCCAGCAGCGGACCTCAGGGGGCCGGCTACAATGAGCAGTTCTTC.

The chain employs TRBV6-4 and TRBJ2-7; 10 bases match TRBD1. Germline CDR1 MRHNA, CDR2 SNTAGT. Trimming cost V 2 bases and J 4 bases; bases outside gene matches: 17. This CDR3 contains 19 residues. The CDR3 loop reads CASSDRTGGTKPGVYEQYF. The CDR3 nucleotides are TGTGCCAGCAGTGACAGGACAGGGGGGACGAAACCGGGGGTATACGAGCAGTACTTC.

The J gene is TRBJ1-1, the V gene TRBV27, with 8 bases fitting TRBD1. The CDR3 runs 16 residues. Germline trimming cut 5 bases from V and 4 bases from J; bases unmatched to any gene: 12. Germline V gene data show CDR1 as MNHEY and CDR2 as SMNVEV (reference sequence). The CDR3 sequence is CASSKDRAGGSTEAFF. As DNA, the CDR3 is TGTGCCAGCAGTAAGGACAGGGCCGGAGGGAGCACTGAAGCTTTCTTT.

The CDR3 sequence: CASSLRDREVSNQPQHF. CDR3 in DNA: TGTGCCAGCAGCTTAAGGGACAGGGAGGTTAGCAATCAGCCCCAGCATTTT. This chain joins TRBV7-4 and TRBJ1-5, with 9 bases identical to TRBD1. Losses at the gene ends were 2 bases for V and 0 bases for J; bases not matched to a gene: 5. The CDR3 runs to 17 residues. Per germline, CDR1 SGHVT and CDR2 SQSDAQ.

This sequence joins TRBV27 and TRBJ1-2; TRBD1 is a possible D gene (6 bases). Trimming left V 3 bases short and J 4 bases short, with 15 bases between. Germline assignment: CDR1 MNHEY and CDR2 SMNVEV (reference sequence). This CDR3 region has 15 residues. This CDR3 reads CASSFHRVVGYGYTF. CDR3 bases: TGTGCCAGCAGTTTCCACAGGGTTGTCGGCTATGGCTACACCTTC.

J is TRBJ2-7 and V is TRBV2; possibly TRBD1 for D (8 bases). The ends were cut back, 2 bases at V and 4 bases at J, with 15 bases in the middle. CDR1 SNHLY and CDR2 FYNNEI come from the germline V gene. The CDR3 loop spans 15 amino acids. In nucleotides, the CDR3 is TGTGCCAGCAGTGAATCGGACAGGGAGGGATACGAGCAGTACTTC. Translated: CASSESDREGYEQYF.

This chain's CDR3 is CASSFRGGNQPQHF. CDR3 DNA: TGTGCCAGCAGTTTTCGGGGGGGCAATCAGCCCCAGCATTTT. V and J are TRBV27 and TRBJ1-5; TRBD1 is a possible D gene (5 bases). This CDR3 region has 14 residues. V was clipped by 3 bases and J by 2 bases, with 8 bases between them. Germline V gene data show CDR1 as MNHEY and CDR2 as SMNVEV (reference sequence).

This clone has more than one count but fewer than ten. Germline is not matched at one junction end, which may reflect a read error. The V gene is TRBV7-9, the J gene TRBJ1-4, with D tentatively TRBD1 (5 bases). Looked up from germline, CDR1 is SEHNR and CDR2 is FQNEAQ (reference sequence). The CDR3 is 12 residues long. The CDR3 DNA reads TGTTCCAGCAGCTCAGGGTCCGGAAAACTGTTTTTT. This gives the protein CSSSSGSGKLFF. Full variable domain (remainder filled in from reference TRBV7-9 and TRBJ1-4): DTGVSQNPRHKITKRGQNVTFRCDPISEHNRLYWYRQTLGQGPEFLTYFQNEAQLEKSRLLSDRFSAERPKGSFSTLEIQRTEQGDSAMYLCSSSSGSGKLFFGSGTQLSVL.

The V gene is TRBV6-5, the J gene TRBJ1-2; D remains unclear. This CDR3 is 13 amino acids long. Germline CDR1 MNHEY, CDR2 SVGAGI. The V end lost 0 bases, the J end lost 7 bases, and 9 bases lay between the germline ends. The CDR3 DNA is TGTGCCAGCAGTTACTCAGCCTCTGTTGGCTACACCTTC. Translation: CASSYSASVGYTF.

CDR3 amino acids: CASRPGGGNNQPQHF. The CDR3 region has the DNA TGTGCCAGCCGGCCAGGGGGCGGTAACAATCAGCCCCAGCATTTT. The chain combines TRBV6-1 with TRBJ1-5; 8 positions match TRBD1. Per the germline V gene, CDR1 is MNHNS and CDR2 is SASEGT. The CDR3 length is 15 residues. V gave up 8 bases and J gave up 3 bases; unmatched junction bases: 9.

The chain has TRBV19 and TRBJ1-6; TRBD1 matches at 10 bases. V dropped 7 bases and J dropped 10; count of bases not matched to a gene: 7. Germline CDR1 LNHDA, CDR2 SQIVND (reference sequence). The length of the CDR3 is 14 residues. CDR3 in DNA: TGTGCCAGTACCTCCGGGACAGGGGTCTCACCCCTCCACTTT. Residues: CASTSGTGVSPLHF.

The chain employs TRBV5-4 and TRBJ2-5; D may be TRBD2 (6 bases). The J call may not be correct, given that the DNA end is closer to TRBJ2-7. This CDR3 is 13 amino acids long. The germline V gene encodes CDR1 SGHNT and CDR2 YYREEE (reference sequence). CDR3 sequence reads: CASSSPGSYEQYF. The CDR3 DNA reads TGTGCCAGCAGCTCCCCCGGGAGCTACGAGCAGTACTTC.

This clone occurred a few times. The chain recombines TRBV6-1 with TRBJ2-5, with 11 nucleotides matching TRBD2. This CDR3 comprises 15 residues. Germline trimming cut 2 bases from V and 4 bases from J; bases unmatched to any gene: 3. Germline lookup yields CDR1 MNHNS and CDR2 SASEGT. CDR3 bases: TGTGCCAGCAGTGAACTAGCGGGGGGCGCAGAGACCCAGTACTTC. This codes for CASSELAGGAETQYF.

About this clone itself: An end of the junction does not agree with germline; a read error may underlie this. V and J are TRBV7-2 and TRBJ2-2; a weak D match, TRBD2 (5 bases). Germline-derived CDR1 and CDR2 are SGHTA and FQGNSA. The CDR3 has 14 amino acids. CDR3 coding DNA: TGTGCCAGCACCTTAGGGAGCCCGGTCGGGGAGCTGTTTTTT. It translates to CASTLGSPVGELFF. Combining the CDR3 with reference TRBV7-2 and TRBJ2-2 gives the whole variable domain GAGVSQSPSNKVTEKGKDVELRCDPISGHTALYWYRQSLGQGLEFLIYFQGNSAPDKSGLPSDRFSAERTGGSVSTLTIQRTQQEDSAVYLCASTLGSPVGELFFGEGSRLTVL.

The V gene is TRBV2, the J gene TRBJ2-3, with TRBD2 as a possible D gene (5 bases). The CDR3 has 13 residues. V was pared by 7 bases and J by 2 bases, with 10 bases between. Germline assignment: CDR1 SNHLY and CDR2 FYNNEI. The CDR3, as DNA: TGTGCCAGCATCGGGGTTTTCACAGATACGCAGTATTTT. Translating gives CASIGVFTDTQYF. Drawing the rest from reference TRBV2 and TRBJ2-3, the complete variable domain is EPEVTQTPSHQVTQMGQEVILRCVPISNHLYFYWYRQILGQKVEFLVSFYNNEISEKSEIFDDQFSVERPDGSNFTLKIRSTKLEDSAMYFCASIGVFTDTQYFGPGTRLTVL.

This clone showed up just a few times. The CDR3 DNA reads as TGTGCCAGCAGCCGTGCCAGGGGGCAGGACACCGGGGAGCTGTTTTTT. Its protein is CASSRARGQDTGELFF. V gene TRBV11-2 combines with J gene TRBJ2-2; 8 bases are shared with TRBD1. The CDR3 is 16 residues long. From germline, CDR1 is SGHAT and CDR2 FQNNGV. V shed 5 bases and J 3 bases; nucleotides not matched to a gene: 8.